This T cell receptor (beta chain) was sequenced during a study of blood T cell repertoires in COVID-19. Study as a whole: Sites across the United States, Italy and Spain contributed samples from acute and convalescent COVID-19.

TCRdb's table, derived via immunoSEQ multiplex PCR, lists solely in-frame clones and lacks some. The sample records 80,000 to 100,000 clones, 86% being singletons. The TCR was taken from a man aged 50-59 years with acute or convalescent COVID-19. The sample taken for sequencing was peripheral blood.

CDR3 region: CASSILTDTFQAFF. CDR3 bases: TGTGCCAGTAGTATTCTCACCGACACGTTTCAAGCTTTCTTT. This sequence joins TRBV19 and TRBJ1-1; D unclear. Germline V gene sequence: CDR1 LNHDA, CDR2 SQIVND (reference sequence). V was pared by 3 bases and J by 9 bases, with 17 bases between. This CDR3 comprises 14 residues.